Below are 27 T cell receptor beta chains sequenced from a single sample in a study of cytomegalovirus exposure and HLA in healthy donors. Use of 60 Vbeta and 13 Jbeta primers characterized the PCR. Clones were sequenced by immunoSEQ multiplex PCR, and TCRdb holds only the in-frame ones, with some missing. The table records over 65,000 clones, about 68% of them present only once. Material for sequencing was PBMCs. The receptor source for this set is a woman aged 25 to 39 in good health and CMV-seropositive.

This rearrangement joins TRBV4-2 to TRBJ1-3, with TRBD1 as a possible D gene (5 bases). V lost 4 bases to trimming and J lost 0 bases, with 13 bases between them. This CDR3 contains 16 residues. CDR1 is LGHNA, CDR2 YNFKEQ, per germline. CDR3 residues: CASSPTATSSGNTIYF. As DNA, the CDR3 is TGTGCCAGCAGCCCGACAGCTACGAGCTCTGGAAACACCATATATTTT.

The chain is built from TRBV19 and TRBJ2-2; TRBD1 matches 9 bases. Germline CDR1 LNHDA, CDR2 SQIVND (reference sequence). J lost 5 bases, V lost 6 bases, and 7 bases had no gene match. This CDR3 contains 15 residues. CDR3 loop: CASRLDRGSTGELFF. In DNA form, the CDR3 reads TGTGCCAGTAGACTGGACAGGGGAAGTACCGGGGAGCTGTTTTTT. The full variable domain, rest sourced from reference TRBV19 and TRBJ2-2, is DGGITQSPKYLFRKEGQNVTLSCEQNLNHDAMYWYRQDPGQGLRLIYYSQIVNDFQKGDIAEGYSVSREKKESFPLTVTSAQKNPTAFYLCASRLDRGSTGELFFGEGSRLTVL.

The chain joins TRBV6-5 to TRBJ2-5, with D maybe TRBD1 (6 bases). V lost 5 bases to trimming and J lost 2 bases, with 9 bases between them. The V gene's germline CDR1 is MNHEY and CDR2 SVGAGI. CDR3 length equals 13 residues. Here the CDR3 reads CASSRTVQETQYF. The CDR3 DNA is TGTGCCAGCAGTCGGACAGTTCAAGAGACCCAGTACTTC.

The chain links TRBV19 to TRBJ2-1; 7 bases align to TRBD2. CDR3 length: 14 amino acids. After removal of 5 bases from V and 7 bases from J, the junction contained 8 bases not matched to a gene. Germline CDR1 reads LNHDA; CDR2 reads SQIVND (reference sequence). Written as DNA, the CDR3 is TGTGCCAGTAGTTATGCGGGAGTCTTAAATGAGCAGTTCTTC. This translates into CASSYAGVLNEQFF.

V gene TRBV11-3 combines with J gene TRBJ2-1, with 7 positions matching TRBD2. The V gene end was trimmed by 3 bases and the J gene end by 6 bases; junction bases not matched to a gene: 5. CDR3 length equals 14 residues. Germline CDR1 and CDR2: SGHNT and YENEEA. CDR3 nucleotide sequence: TGTGCCAGCAGCTTCTCCGGGACTACCAATGAGCAGTTCTTC. This translates into CASSFSGTTNEQFF.

The chain combines TRBV5-6 with TRBJ2-2, with 8 bases aligning to TRBD1. V was clipped by 2 bases and J by 5 bases; unmatched bases: 11. The CDR3 sequence is 17 residues long. Germline-derived CDR1 and CDR2 are SGHDT and YYEEEE. This CDR3 reads CASSLVRTGRWTGELFF. CDR3 DNA sequence: TGTGCCAGCAGCTTAGTAAGGACAGGGCGATGGACCGGGGAGCTGTTTTTT.

The chain couples TRBV11-3 to TRBJ2-1; the match to TRBD2 covers 14 bases. In germline, CDR1 is SGHNT, CDR2 YENEEA. Germline trimming cut 5 bases from V and 6 bases from J; bases unmatched to any gene: 3. This CDR3 contains 15 residues. The CDR3 sequence: CASSEGLAGGNEQFF. The CDR3 bases are TGTGCCAGCAGCGAAGGACTAGCGGGAGGCAATGAGCAGTTCTTC.

The chain's CDR3 is CASSLSPGVLAKNIQYF. CDR3 nucleotide sequence: TGTGCCAGCAGTTTAAGTCCGGGAGTGTTAGCCAAAAACATTCAGTACTTC. The chain recombines TRBV28 with TRBJ2-4; tentatively, D is TRBD2 (6 bases). Trimming removed 2 bases at V and 0 bases at J, with 14 bases between. Germline V gene lookup returns CDR1 MDHEN and CDR2 SYDVKM. The length of the CDR3 is 17 residues.

V usage is TRBV4-1 and J usage is TRBJ2-1, with 9 bases aligning to TRBD2. V lost 0 bases and J lost 9; bases outside the gene matches: 6. This CDR3 has 15 residues. The germline gives CDR1 MGHRA, CDR2 YSYEKL. The DNA for the CDR3 is TGCGCCAGCAGCCAAGACACAGCGGGAGGATTTGAGCAGTTCTTC. Its protein product is CASSQDTAGGFEQFF.

This sequence joins TRBV7-2 and TRBJ2-5; tentative D call: TRBD2 (6 bases). The J call is in doubt because the DNA end fits TRBJ2-7 better. This CDR3 has 15 residues. From germline, CDR1 is SGHTA and CDR2 FQGNSA. The DNA of the CDR3 is TGTGCCAGCAGCTTACCCGGGAGTAACACCTACGAGCAGTACTTC. It translates to CASSLPGSNTYEQYF.

This clone was seen a single time. The gene calls are TRBV29-1 and TRBJ1-2, with D uncertain. V lost 6 bases, J lost 8 bases, and 7 bases lay in between. This CDR3 comprises 9 residues. Germline CDR1 and CDR2: SQVTM and ANQGSEA. As DNA, the CDR3 is TGCAGCGTGGGAGAGGGCTACACCTTC. This sequence encodes CSVGEGYTF. The variable domain in full, completed from reference TRBV29-1 and TRBJ1-2, reads SAVISQKPSRDICQRGTSLTIQCQVDSQVTMMFWYRQQPGQSLTLIATANQGSEATYESGFVIDKFPISRPNLTFSTLTVSNMSPEDSSIYLCSVGEGYTFGSGTRLTVV.

The J gene is TRBJ1-2, the V gene TRBV28, with TRBD1 as a possible D gene (5 bases). V lost 3 bases and J 7 bases, leaving 12 bases between the germline ends. The CDR3 contains 13 residues. CDR1 is MDHEN, CDR2 SYDVKM, per germline. The CDR3 spells CASSFSDSSGYTF. Here the CDR3 DNA reads TGTGCCAGCAGTTTCTCCGACAGTTCTGGCTACACCTTC.

This chain joins TRBV11-3 and TRBJ2-1; 12 nucleotides line up with TRBD2. This CDR3 region has 16 residues. V shed 7 bases, J shed 8 bases, and the junction held 12 bases outside the gene matches. Looked up from germline, CDR1 is SGHNT and CDR2 is YENEEA. The CDR3 DNA is TGTGCCAGCATCAAGGGGCTAGCGGGAGGGCGCGATGAGCAGTTCTTC. Translating gives CASIKGLAGGRDEQFF.

J is TRBJ1-5 and V is TRBV19; 7 bases align to TRBD1. This CDR3 spans 13 amino acids. With 7 bases clipped from V and 2 bases from J, the junction kept 2 bases outside the gene matches. CDR1 and CDR2 from the germline V gene are LNHDA and SQIVND (reference sequence). Here the CDR3 DNA reads TGTGCCAGTATAGGACAGGGCAATCAGCCCCAGCATTTT. Translation gives CASIGQGNQPQHF.

The genes are TRBV11-3 and TRBJ2-1; 12 bases line up with TRBD2. V dropped 4 bases and J dropped 5; count of bases not matched to a gene: 3. This CDR3 has 15 residues. Germline-derived CDR1 and CDR2 are SGHNT and YENEEA. The CDR3 sequence: CASSSGLAGHNEQFF. The CDR3 region has the DNA TGTGCCAGCAGCTCTGGACTAGCGGGGCACAATGAGCAGTTCTTC.

This clone was counted a few times. This rearrangement joins TRBV10-1 to TRBJ2-2; 7 bases map to TRBD2. Germline V CDR1 and CDR2: WNHNN, SYGVQD (reference sequence). Trimming at V came to 0 bases and at J to 2 bases, leaving 6 bases not matched to a gene. CDR3 length: 17 amino acids. This CDR3 is CASSESGGLSNTGELFF. The CDR3 region has the DNA TGCGCCAGCAGTGAGTCTGGGGGACTATCCAACACCGGGGAGCTGTTTTTT.

V gene TRBV7-3 combines with J gene TRBJ2-5, with D perhaps TRBD2 (5 bases). Per germline, CDR1 SGHTA and CDR2 FQGTGA. This CDR3 has 15 amino acids. V shed 4 bases and J shed 1 base, with 13 bases lying between them. The CDR3 loop reads CASSCLERLQETQYF. The CDR3 DNA follows: TGTGCCAGCAGCTGTTTAGAGCGGCTCCAAGAGACCCAGTACTTC.

The gene calls are TRBV6-5 and TRBJ2-2; D call uncertain. The germline CDR1 and CDR2 sequences are MNHEY and SVGAGI. The V and J ends lost 6 bases and 2 bases respectively, with 10 bases between them. This CDR3 spans 14 amino acids. This chain's CDR3 is CASRRNSNTGELFF. The CDR3 DNA reads TGTGCCAGCAGACGAAACAGTAACACCGGGGAGCTGTTTTTT.

The rearrangement links TRBV27 to TRBJ2-7, with a tentative D call TRBD1 (5 bases). The germline V gene has CDR1 MNHEY and CDR2 SMNVEV (reference sequence). Trimming shortened V by 5 bases and J by 3 bases, and 14 bases separated the two germline ends. The CDR3 runs to 14 residues. The CDR3 loop reads CASSPLQGLYEQYF. In DNA form, the CDR3 reads TGTGCCAGCAGTCCTCTCCAGGGTCTCTACGAGCAGTACTTC.

V usage is TRBV28 and J usage is TRBJ1-1, with D perhaps TRBD1 (6 bases). CDR3 length equals 15 residues. V lost 3 bases and J 3 bases, leaving 14 bases between the germline ends. Germline CDR1 is MDHEN and CDR2 is SYDVKM. The CDR3 reads CASSFGSAGDTEAFF. CDR3 nucleotides: TGTGCCAGCAGTTTCGGTAGCGCAGGGGACACTGAAGCTTTCTTT. The complete variable domain, with remaining parts taken from reference TRBV28 and TRBJ1-1, reads DVKVTQSSRYLVKRTGEKVFLECVQDMDHENMFWYRQDPGLGLRLIYFSYDVKMKEKGDIPEGYSVSREKKERFSLILESASTNQTSMYLCASSFGSAGDTEAFFGQGTRLTVV.

This rearrangement joins TRBV27 to TRBJ2-7; D is perhaps TRBD2 (6 bases). The germline V gene encodes CDR1 MNHEY and CDR2 SMNVEV (reference sequence). The CDR3 is made up of 14 amino acids. V lost 5 bases, J lost 0 bases, and 11 bases lay in between. In nucleotides, the CDR3 is TGTGCCAGCAGTACCGGGACTCGCTCCTACGAGCAGTACTTC. Its translation: CASSTGTRSYEQYF.

This clone was recorded a few times. The rearrangement joins TRBV2 to TRBJ2-2, with 9 positions matching TRBD2. J lost 4 bases, V lost 8 bases, and 5 bases had no gene match. CDR1 and CDR2 (germline): SNHLY, FYNNEI. This CDR3 is built from 14 residues. The CDR3 DNA is TGTGCCAGCTGCCTAGCGGGGACCACCGGGGAGCTGTTTTTT. Its protein is CASCLAGTTGELFF.

The V call is TRBV6-1, the J call TRBJ2-7, with D hard to call. The CDR3 is made up of 16 amino acids. V lost 0 bases, J lost 0 bases, and 12 bases lay in between. Germline values: CDR1 MNHNS, CDR2 SASEGT. As DNA, the CDR3 is TGTGCCAGCAGTGAAGCGGGTAGGCGGATCTCCTACGAGCAGTACTTC. It is translated as CASSEAGRRISYEQYF.

The chain uses TRBV7-3 and TRBJ2-1, with TRBD2 matching 7 bases. Trimming removed 3 bases from V and 10 bases from J; junction bases left unmatched: 6. Germline assignment: CDR1 SGHTA and CDR2 FQGTGA. The CDR3 has 13 residues. For the CDR3, the DNA is TGTGCCAGCAGCTTGACTAGCCCAGGGGAGCAGTTCTTC. This sequence encodes CASSLTSPGEQFF.

This clone was picked up one time. The chain links TRBV9 to TRBJ2-7; 14 nucleotides align to TRBD2. The CDR3 has 15 residues. Trimming cost V 0 bases and J 4 bases; bases outside gene matches: 0. The germline V gene encodes CDR1 SGDLS and CDR2 YYNGEE. CDR3 loop: CASSVGTSGGYEQYF. The CDR3 DNA reads TGTGCCAGCAGCGTAGGGACTAGCGGGGGGTACGAGCAGTACTTC. Filled out from reference TRBV9 and TRBJ2-7, the complete variable domain reads DSGVTQTPKHLITATGQRVTLRCSPRSGDLSVYWYQQSLDQGLQFLIQYYNGEERAKGNILERFSAQQFPDLHSELNLSSLELGDSALYFCASSVGTSGGYEQYFGPGTRLTVT.

The chain recombines TRBV9 with TRBJ2-1, with TRBD2 matching 10 bases. The trim removed 4 bases at V and 6 bases at J, leaving 10 bases unmatched. Germline V gene data show CDR1 as SGDLS and CDR2 as YYNGEE. CDR3 length equals 16 residues. CDR3 residues: CASSLGELAGPNEQFF. Here the CDR3 DNA reads TGTGCCAGCAGCTTGGGGGAACTAGCGGGACCCAATGAGCAGTTCTTC.

V and J are TRBV5-1 and TRBJ2-5; a possible D gene is TRBD1 (6 bases). Deletions cut 0 bases from V and 5 bases from J, with 8 bases between. From germline, CDR1 is SGHRS and CDR2 YFSETQ. The length of the CDR3 is 13 residues. CDR3 in amino acids: CASSLVRGETQYF. The CDR3, as DNA: TGCGCCAGCAGCTTGGTGAGGGGGGAGACCCAGTACTTC.